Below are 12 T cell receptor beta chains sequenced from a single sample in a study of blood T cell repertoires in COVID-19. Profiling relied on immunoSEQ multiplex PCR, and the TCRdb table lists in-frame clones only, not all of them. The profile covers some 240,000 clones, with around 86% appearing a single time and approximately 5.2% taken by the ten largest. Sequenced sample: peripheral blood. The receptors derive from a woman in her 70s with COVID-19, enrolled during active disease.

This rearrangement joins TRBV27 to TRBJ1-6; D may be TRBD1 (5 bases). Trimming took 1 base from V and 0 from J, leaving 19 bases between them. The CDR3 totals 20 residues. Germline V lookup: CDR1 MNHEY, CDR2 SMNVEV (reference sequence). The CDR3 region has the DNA TGTGCCAGCAGTTTATTCCCGACAGATCCTAATTTCTCCTATAATTCACCCCTCCACTTT. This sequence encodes CASSLFPTDPNFSYNSPLHF.

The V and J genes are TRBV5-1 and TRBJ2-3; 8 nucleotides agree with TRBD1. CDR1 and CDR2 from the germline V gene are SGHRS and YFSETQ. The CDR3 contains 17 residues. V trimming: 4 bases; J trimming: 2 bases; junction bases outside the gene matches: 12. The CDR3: CASSLNTGTGYTDTQYF. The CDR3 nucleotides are TGCGCCAGCAGCCTCAACACCGGGACAGGATACACAGATACGCAGTATTTT.

The CDR3 nucleotides read TGTGCCTGGAACCCTAGCGGGAGGGAGCAGTATTTT. Translating it yields CAWNPSGREQYF. This rearrangement joins TRBV30 to TRBJ2-3; 12 bases are shared with TRBD2. The ends lost 4 bases at V and 11 bases at J; junction bases unmatched: 4. CDR3 length: 12 amino acids. Germline CDR1 reads GTSNPN; CDR2 reads SVGIG (reference sequence). The full variable domain, its missing parts supplied by reference TRBV30 and TRBJ2-3, is SQTIHQWPATLVQPVGSPLSLECTVEGTSNPNLYWYRQAAGRGLQLLFYSVGIGQISSEVPQNLSASRPQDRQFILSSKKLLLSDSGFYLCAWNPSGREQYFGPGTRLTVL.

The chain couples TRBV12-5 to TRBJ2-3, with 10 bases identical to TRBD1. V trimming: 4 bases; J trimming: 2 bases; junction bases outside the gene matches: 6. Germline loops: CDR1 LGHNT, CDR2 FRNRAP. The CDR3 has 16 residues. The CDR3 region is CASGSGQGGYTDTQYF. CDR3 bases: TGTGCTAGTGGTTCCGGACAGGGGGGATACACAGATACGCAGTATTTT.

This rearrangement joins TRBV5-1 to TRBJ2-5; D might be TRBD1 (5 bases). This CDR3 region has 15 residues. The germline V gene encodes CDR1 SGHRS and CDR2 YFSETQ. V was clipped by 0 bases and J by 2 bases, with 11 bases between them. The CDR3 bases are TGCGCCAGCAGCTTGGAAGGGGCGATGCAAGAGACCCAGTACTTC. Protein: CASSLEGAMQETQYF.

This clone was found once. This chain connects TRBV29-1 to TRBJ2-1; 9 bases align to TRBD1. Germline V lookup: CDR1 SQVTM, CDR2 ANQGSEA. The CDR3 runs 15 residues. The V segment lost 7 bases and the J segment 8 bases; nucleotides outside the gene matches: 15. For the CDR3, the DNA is TGCAGCGGCACAGGGGGCGGACTGGGGGGAGATGAGCAGTTCTTC. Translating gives CSGTGGGLGGDEQFF.

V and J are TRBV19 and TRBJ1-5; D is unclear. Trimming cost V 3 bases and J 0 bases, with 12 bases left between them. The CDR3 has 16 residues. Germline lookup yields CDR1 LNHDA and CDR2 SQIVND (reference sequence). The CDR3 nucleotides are TGTGCCAGTAGTATTTATACGGTATATAGCAATCAGCCCCAGCATTTT. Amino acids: CASSIYTVYSNQPQHF.

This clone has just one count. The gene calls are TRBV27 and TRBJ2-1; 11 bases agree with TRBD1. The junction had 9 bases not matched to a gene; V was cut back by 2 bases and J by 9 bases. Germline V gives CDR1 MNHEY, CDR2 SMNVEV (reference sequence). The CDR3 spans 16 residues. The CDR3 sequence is CASSLLSGGTGGEQFF. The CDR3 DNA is TGTGCCAGCAGTTTACTCTCGGGGGGGACAGGGGGTGAGCAGTTCTTC.

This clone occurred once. The CDR3 here is CASSRVVEAFF. The CDR3 bases are TGTGCCAGCAGCCGCGTCGTTGAAGCTTTCTTT. The rearrangement uses TRBV7-9 and TRBJ1-1; D is undetermined. Deletions cut 5 bases from V and 7 bases from J, with 8 bases between. The CDR3 consists of 11 residues. CDR1 is SEHNR and CDR2 is FQNEAQ in the germline V gene (reference sequence).

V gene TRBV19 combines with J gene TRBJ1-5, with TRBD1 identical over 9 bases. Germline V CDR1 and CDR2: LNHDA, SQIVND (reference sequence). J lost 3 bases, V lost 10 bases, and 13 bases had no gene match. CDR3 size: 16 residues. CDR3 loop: CATKTRGQGLNQPQHF. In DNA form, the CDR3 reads TGTGCCACAAAAACCCGGGGACAGGGACTCAATCAGCCCCAGCATTTT.

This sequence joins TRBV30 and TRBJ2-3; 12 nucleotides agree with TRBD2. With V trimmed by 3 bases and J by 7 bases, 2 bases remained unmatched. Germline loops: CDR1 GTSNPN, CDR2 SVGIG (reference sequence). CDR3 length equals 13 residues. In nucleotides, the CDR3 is TGTGCCTGGAGACTAGCGGGAGGCTATACGCAGTATTTT. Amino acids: CAWRLAGGYTQYF.

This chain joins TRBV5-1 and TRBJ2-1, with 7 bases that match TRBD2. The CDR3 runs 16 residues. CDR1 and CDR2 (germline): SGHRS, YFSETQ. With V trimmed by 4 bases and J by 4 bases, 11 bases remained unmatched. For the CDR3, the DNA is TGCGCCAGCAGCCCCCCCGGCGGCGGGAGATACAATGAGCAGTTCTTC. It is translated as CASSPPGGGRYNEQFF.